The 20 T cell receptor beta chains below all came from one sample that was sequenced in a study of blood T cell repertoires in COVID-19. Sequenced by immunoSEQ multiplex PCR; TCRdb stores in-frame clones only, minus some. The sample shows over 110,000 clones, less than 90% of them seen only once. The sample consisted of PBMCs or T cells enriched from blood (not recorded which). The receptors originated from a middle-aged man with acute COVID-19.

The chain recombines TRBV2 with TRBJ2-1; 8 nucleotides align to TRBD2. Germline loops: CDR1 SNHLY, CDR2 FYNNEI. V shed 5 bases, J shed 1 base, and the junction held 10 bases outside the gene matches. The length of the CDR3 is 17 residues. CDR3 coding DNA: TGTGCCAGCAGTACCCCCCGGGGGGGGGTTTCCTACAATGAGCAGTTCTTC. This gives the protein CASSTPRGGVSYNEQFF.

This clone was seen more than once but under ten times. The chain uses TRBV23-1 and TRBJ1-2; no clear D gene. TRBV23-1 is an open reading frame, and its role is uncertain. This CDR3 comprises 10 residues. With 7 bases removed from V and 6 bases from J, the gap between germline ends came to 6 bases. In DNA form, the CDR3 reads TGCGCCAGCAATTCGGATGGCTACACCTTC. Its translation is CASNSDGYTF.

This sequence joins TRBV28 and TRBJ1-2; D might be TRBD1 (6 bases). The CDR3 runs 16 residues. Germline V gene lookup returns CDR1 MDHEN and CDR2 SYDVKM. V was trimmed by 8 bases and J by 10 bases, leaving 29 bases between them. The CDR3 loop is CASVSDRGNLLFDYTF. The CDR3, as DNA: TGTGCCAGCGTTAGCGATAGGGGGAACTTATTATTCGACTACACCTTC.

The V call is TRBV24-1, the J call TRBJ2-7, with 7 bases matching TRBD1. The junction had 11 bases not matched to a gene; V was cut back by 9 bases and J by 4 bases. Germline values: CDR1 KGHDR, CDR2 SFDVKD. The CDR3 length is 14 residues. CDR3 coding DNA: TGTGCCACCTTTTCACGGGACAGTCAATACGAGCAGTACTTC. As protein: CATFSRDSQYEQYF.

This sequence joins TRBV2 and TRBJ1-1; D is ambiguous. CDR1 and CDR2 (germline): SNHLY, FYNNEI. V dropped 7 bases and J dropped 5 bases, with 14 bases sitting between them. The CDR3 consists of 13 residues. The CDR3 DNA sequence: TGTGCCAGCAACGAGGGAGTGGGGACTGAAGCTTTCTTT. It codes for CASNEGVGTEAFF.

This chain uses TRBV5-4 with TRBJ2-1; TRBD2 matches at 10 bases. The length of the CDR3 is 16 residues. Germline V lookup: CDR1 SGHNT, CDR2 YYREEE (reference sequence). V was pared by 1 base and J by 2 bases, with 3 bases of the junction left unmatched. DNA for the CDR3: TGTGCCAGCAGCTTGACCGGGACTAGCGCCTACAATGAGCAGTTCTTC. Encoded protein: CASSLTGTSAYNEQFF.

The V call is TRBV28, the J call TRBJ2-3; possibly TRBD2 for D (5 bases). The V gene's germline CDR1 is MDHEN and CDR2 SYDVKM. V lost 6 bases and J 6 bases, leaving 10 bases between the germline ends. The length of the CDR3 is 12 residues. Here the CDR3 DNA reads TGTGCCAGCAGGGGTCCGGGGGATACGCAGTATTTT. This sequence encodes CASRGPGDTQYF.

The V call is TRBV19, the J call TRBJ1-3; D uncertain. With 7 bases removed from V and 0 bases from J, the gap between germline ends came to 7 bases. Per germline, CDR1 LNHDA and CDR2 SQIVND (reference sequence). The CDR3 contains 13 residues. CDR3 sequence: CASIPRSGNTIYF. CDR3 nucleotide sequence: TGTGCCAGTATTCCCCGCTCTGGAAACACCATATATTTT.

J is TRBJ2-2 and V is TRBV9; 8 bases fit TRBD1. Per the germline V gene, CDR1 is SGDLS and CDR2 is YYNGEE. The V gene end was trimmed by 0 bases and the J gene end by 7 bases; junction bases not matched to a gene: 8. The CDR3 runs to 16 residues. In DNA, the CDR3 is TGTGCCAGCAGCGTAGCCCCGGACAGGGAAGGCGGGGAGCTGTTTTTT. As protein: CASSVAPDREGGELFF.

The chain joins TRBV6-2 or TRBV6-3 to TRBJ2-3; TRBD2 aligns across 9 bases. The CDR3 length is 17 residues. Germline V CDR1 and CDR2: MNHEY, SVGEGT. V shed 2 bases, J shed 0 bases, and the junction held 6 bases outside the gene matches. Here the CDR3 reads CASSYGRLAGSTDTQYF. DNA of the CDR3: TGTGCCAGCAGTTACGGTAGGCTAGCGGGGAGCACAGATACGCAGTATTTT.

J is TRBJ1-5 and V is TRBV6-1, with 8 positions matching TRBD1. The CDR3 has 15 residues. Germline V lookup: CDR1 MNHNS, CDR2 SASEGT. With V trimmed by 2 bases and J by 1 base, 1 base remained unmatched. CDR3 region: CASSEQGASNQPQHF. CDR3 in DNA: TGTGCCAGCAGTGAACAGGGGGCGAGCAATCAGCCCCAGCATTTT.

J is TRBJ2-1 and V is TRBV28; TRBD2 matches at 10 bases. After removal of 4 bases from V and 3 bases from J, the junction contained 15 bases not matched to a gene. Germline V gene data show CDR1 as MDHEN and CDR2 as SYDVKM. This CDR3 is 19 amino acids long. CDR3 amino acids: CASSSIYGTSETLYNEQFF. The CDR3 region has the DNA TGTGCCAGCAGTTCAATCTACGGGACTAGCGAGACCCTCTACAATGAGCAGTTCTTC.

CDR3 sequence reads: CASRPSGSSYEQYF. Written as DNA, the CDR3 is TGTGCCAGCAGACCTAGCGGGAGCTCCTACGAGCAGTACTTC. The J gene is TRBJ2-7, the V gene TRBV6-1; 10 bases line up with TRBD2. V was clipped by 6 bases and J by 0 bases; unmatched bases: 2. The CDR3 sequence is 14 residues long. CDR1 is MNHNS and CDR2 is SASEGT in the germline V gene.

This clone turned up a few times. The rearrangement uses TRBV5-1 and TRBJ1-1; 8 nucleotides match TRBD1. This CDR3 spans 15 amino acids. Germline trimming cut 0 bases from V and 4 bases from J; bases unmatched to any gene: 5. In germline, CDR1 is SGHRS, CDR2 YFSETQ. The CDR3 here is CASSLDGQGSTEAFF. The CDR3 region has the DNA TGCGCCAGCAGCTTGGATGGACAGGGCTCCACTGAAGCTTTCTTT.

The rearrangement joins TRBV19 to TRBJ1-5; no firm D call. This CDR3 is built from 16 residues. Germline V gives CDR1 LNHDA, CDR2 SQIVND (reference sequence). Trimming took off 3 bases at V and 1 base at J, with 13 bases between the two ends. This CDR3 reads CASSISRDGSNQPQHF. Written as DNA, the CDR3 is TGTGCCAGTAGTATTAGCCGGGATGGGAGCAATCAGCCCCAGCATTTT.

The genes are TRBV3-1 (or the pseudogene TRBV3-2) and TRBJ2-7; D may be TRBD1 (5 bases). This CDR3 comprises 15 residues. Germline CDR1 and CDR2: LGHDT and YNNKEL (reference sequence). With 0 bases removed from V and 3 bases from J, the gap between germline ends came to 12 bases. CDR3 loop: CASSQDIPQGYEQYF. The CDR3 nucleotides read TGTGCCAGCAGCCAAGATATTCCCCAGGGCTACGAGCAGTACTTC.

The CDR3: CATSRDRGDEKLFF. The CDR3 region has the DNA TGTGCCACCAGCAGGGACAGGGGTGATGAAAAACTGTTTTTT. V and J are TRBV15 and TRBJ1-4; 9 bases align to TRBD1. J was trimmed by 6 bases and V by 3 bases; bases with no gene match: 2. Looked up from germline, CDR1 is LNHNV and CDR2 is YYDKDF (reference sequence). The CDR3 length is 14 residues.

The rearrangement joins TRBV28 to TRBJ1-4, with D perhaps TRBD1 (5 bases). Germline V gives CDR1 MDHEN, CDR2 SYDVKM. The CDR3 consists of 11 residues. Trimming removed 5 bases from V and 14 bases from J, with 12 bases in between. The CDR3 is CASSGGGFLFF. The CDR3 DNA reads TGTGCCAGCAGTGGCGGGGGATTTCTGTTTTTT.

This chain connects TRBV3-1 (or the pseudogene TRBV3-2) to TRBJ2-2; D is undetermined. The ends were cut back, 1 base at V and 2 bases at J, with 11 bases in the middle. The CDR3 length is 16 residues. Germline V gene lookup returns CDR1 LGHDT and CDR2 YNNKEL (reference sequence). CDR3 DNA sequence: TGTGCCAGCAGCCAAGCGGAGACTCCAAACACCGGGGAGCTGTTTTTT. Translating it yields CASSQAETPNTGELFF.

This chain connects TRBV9 to TRBJ1-5; perhaps TRBD1 as D (5 bases). The CDR3 consists of 14 residues. Trimming stripped 1 base from V and 10 bases from J, with 15 bases between. CDR1 and CDR2 (germline): SGDLS, YYNGEE. CDR3 in amino acids: CASSVSGGQDPQHF. As DNA, the CDR3 is TGTGCCAGCAGCGTATCAGGCGGACAAGATCCCCAGCATTTT.